This T cell receptor beta chain was observed in a study of cytomegalovirus exposure and HLA in healthy donors. Turning to the study itself: From donors who were HLA-typed, an early data release held 65 million to 85 million unique TCRs. Notes on the study in general: Later analysis associated a missense DCLRE1C variant with TCR beta V- and J-gene trimming. It is likely that the observed cluster of highly shared sequence variants was a sequencing artifact.

Regarding this clone: The antigen is unknown.

Use of 60 Vbeta and 13 Jbeta primers characterized the PCR. Profiled with immunoSEQ multiplex PCR; TCRdb holds only in-frame clones, not every one. This sample has 100,000 to 150,000 clones, with roughly 80% found just once. Losses at the gene ends were 5 bases for V and 5 bases for J; bases not matched to a gene: 7. The CDR3 runs 14 residues. The germline gives CDR1 SGHRS, CDR2 YFSETQ. The sequenced material came from PBMCs. The genes are TRBV5-1 and TRBJ2-7, with 10 bases aligning to TRBD2. The TCR comes from a man between 18 and 35 years old in good health and CMV-seropositive. The CDR3 sequence: CASRLLAGDDEQYF. The CDR3 nucleotides are TGCGCCAGCAGGCTCCTAGCGGGAGATGACGAGCAGTACTTC.